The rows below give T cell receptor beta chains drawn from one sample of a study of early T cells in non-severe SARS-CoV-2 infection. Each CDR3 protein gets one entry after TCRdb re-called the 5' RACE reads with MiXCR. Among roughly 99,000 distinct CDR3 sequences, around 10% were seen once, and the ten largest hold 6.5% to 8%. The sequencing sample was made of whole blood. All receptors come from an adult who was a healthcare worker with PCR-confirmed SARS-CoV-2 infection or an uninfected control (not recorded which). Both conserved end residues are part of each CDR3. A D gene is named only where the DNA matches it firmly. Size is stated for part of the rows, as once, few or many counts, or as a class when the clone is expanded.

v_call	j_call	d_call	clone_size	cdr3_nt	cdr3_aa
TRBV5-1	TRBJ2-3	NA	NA	TGCGCCAGCAGCGGGACGGGACGACGTTCCGATACGCAGTATTTT	CASSGTGRRSDTQYF
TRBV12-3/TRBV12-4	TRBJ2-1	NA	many	TGTGCCAGCAGTGCCGGGACGGGCAATGAGCAGTTCTTC	CASSAGTGNEQFF
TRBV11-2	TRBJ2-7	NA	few	TGTGCCAGCAGCTTAACAGGAAAAGACTACGAGCAGTACTTC	CASSLTGKDYEQYF
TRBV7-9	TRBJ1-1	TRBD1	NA	TGTGCCAGCAGCTTTGGGACAGGGGGCGAGGAAGCTTTCTTT	CASSFGTGGEEAFF
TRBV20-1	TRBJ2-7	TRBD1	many	TGCAGTGCAAAGGACAGGGTGAAATACGAGCAGTACTTC	CSAKDRVKYEQYF
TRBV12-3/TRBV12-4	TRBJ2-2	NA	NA	TGTGCCAGCAGTACTTACATGGAGAACACCGGGGAGCTGTTTTTT	CASSTYMENTGELFF
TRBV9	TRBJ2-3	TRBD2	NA	TGTGCCAGCAGCGTGGGCGGGAGGGCCGCAGATACGCAGTATTTT	CASSVGGRAADTQYF
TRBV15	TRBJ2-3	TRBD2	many	TGTGCCACCAGCAGAGCACCTGCGGGAGCAGATACGCAGTATTTT	CATSRAPAGADTQYF
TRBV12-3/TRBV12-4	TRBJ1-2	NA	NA	TGTGCCAGCAGTTTTCCTGGTTCTGGCTACACCTTC	CASSFPGSGYTF
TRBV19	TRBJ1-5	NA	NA	TGTGCCAGTAGTATAGATAAGGCTTCATTCCGGCCCCAGCATTTT	CASSIDKASFRPQHF
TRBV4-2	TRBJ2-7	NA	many	TGTGCCAGCACCTCTCAGGACTCTATACCCTACGAGCAGTACTTC	CASTSQDSIPYEQYF
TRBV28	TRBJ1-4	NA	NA	TGTGCCAGCAGCCCGCCTGGAGAAAAACTGTTTTTT	CASSPPGEKLFF
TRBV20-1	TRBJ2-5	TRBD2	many	TGCAGTGCTCATCGAGCGGGAGGGCCGGTGGAGACCCAGTACTTC	CSAHRAGGPVETQYF
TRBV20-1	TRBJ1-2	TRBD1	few	TGCAGTCTCCAGGGGGCCTATGGCTACACCTTC	CSLQGAYGYTF
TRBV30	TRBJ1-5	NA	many	TGTGCCTGGAGCGCAGGGACCTATCAGCCCCAGCATTTT	CAWSAGTYQPQHF
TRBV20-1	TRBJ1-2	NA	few	TGCAGTGCTAGAGAAAAGGGGAATGGCTATGGCTACACCTTC	CSAREKGNGYGYTF
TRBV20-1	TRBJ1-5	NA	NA	TGCAGTGCCGATGTGGACAGAAATCAGCCCCAGCATTTT	CSADVDRNQPQHF
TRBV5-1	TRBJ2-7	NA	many	TGCGCCAGCAGCTTGTTGGGGACATATCCCTACGAGCAGTACTTC	CASSLLGTYPYEQYF
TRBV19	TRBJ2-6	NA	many	TGTGCCAGTAGTATGATCCAGACCTCTGGGGCCAACGTCCTGACTTTC	CASSMIQTSGANVLTF
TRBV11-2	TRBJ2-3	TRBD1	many	TGTGCCAGCCGTGGGATGGGACAGGGAACAGATACGCAGTATTTT	CASRGMGQGTDTQYF
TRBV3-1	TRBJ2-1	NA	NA	TGTGCCAGCAGCCAAGAAACAATGACGAATGAGCAGTTCTTC	CASSQETMTNEQFF
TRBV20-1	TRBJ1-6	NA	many	TGCAGTGCTAGGGGGCGGGAGAATTCACCCCTCCACTTT	CSARGRENSPLHF
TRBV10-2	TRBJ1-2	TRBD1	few	TGCGCCAGCAGTAAACAGGGGGACTATGGCTACACCTTC	CASSKQGDYGYTF
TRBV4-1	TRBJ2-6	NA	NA	TGCGCCAGCAGCCAAGATAGGGGCAGACACTCTGGGGCCAACGTCCTGACTTTC	CASSQDRGRHSGANVLTF
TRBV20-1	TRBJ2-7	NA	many	TGCAGTGCTAGAGACTGGGACTCCCACTACGAGCAGTACTTC	CSARDWDSHYEQYF
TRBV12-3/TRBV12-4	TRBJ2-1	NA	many	TGTGCCAGCAGCCAGTGGGGGGGCGCGTCCAATGAGCAGTTCTTC	CASSQWGGASNEQFF
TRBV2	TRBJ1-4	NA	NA	TGTGCCAGCCGGCTCCCAACTAATGAAAAACTGTTTTTT	CASRLPTNEKLFF
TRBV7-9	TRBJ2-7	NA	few	TGTGCCAGCAGCTTAGAAAAATACGAGCAGTACTTC	CASSLEKYEQYF
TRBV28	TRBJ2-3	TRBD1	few	TGTGCCAGCAGTGGGACAGGGGGCTCCACAGATACGCAGTATTTT	CASSGTGGSTDTQYF
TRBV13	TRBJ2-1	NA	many	TGTGCCAGCAGCTTTGGTGCCCCGAGCTCCTACAATGAGCAGTTCTTC	CASSFGAPSSYNEQFF
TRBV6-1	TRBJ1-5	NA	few	TGTGCCAGCAGTGAAGCAGGAGGGTATCAGCCCCAGCATTTT	CASSEAGGYQPQHF
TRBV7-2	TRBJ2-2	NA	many	TGTGCCAGCAGCCCCCGGGGAGGCGGGGAGCTGTTTTTT	CASSPRGGGELFF
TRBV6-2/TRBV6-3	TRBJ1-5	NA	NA	TGTGCCAGCAGTTACTCGACGGGGGCTCAGCCCCAGCATTTT	CASSYSTGAQPQHF
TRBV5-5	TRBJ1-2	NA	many	TGTGCCAGCAGCTTGGCGAAGGGATCGAACTATGGCTACACCTTC	CASSLAKGSNYGYTF
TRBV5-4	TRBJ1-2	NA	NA	TGTGCCAGCGGTAACCCGACAGCTTATGGCTACACCTTC	CASGNPTAYGYTF
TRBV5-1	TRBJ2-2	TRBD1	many	TGCGCCAGCAGCGTGACAGGGCACACCGGGGAGCTGTTTTTT	CASSVTGHTGELFF
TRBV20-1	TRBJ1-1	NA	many	TGCAGTGCTAGAGGCAGGACAGTCACTGAAGCTTTCTTT	CSARGRTVTEAFF
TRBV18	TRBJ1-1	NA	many	TGTGCCAGCTCCAAACAGGGAAACACTGAAGCTTTCTTT	CASSKQGNTEAFF
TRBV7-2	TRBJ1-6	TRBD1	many	TGTGCCAGCAGCGGACACAGGGGCTATAATTCACCCCTCCACTTT	CASSGHRGYNSPLHF
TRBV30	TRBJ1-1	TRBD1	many	TGTGCCTGGGACAGGGGGATATCGAACACTGAAGCTTTCTTT	CAWDRGISNTEAFF
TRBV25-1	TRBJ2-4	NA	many	TGTGCCAGCAGTGAACAGGGTCTAAACATTCAGTACTTC	CASSEQGLNIQYF
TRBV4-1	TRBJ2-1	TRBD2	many	TGCGCCAGCAGCCAAGATCCCCCCACTAGCGCTACCTCCTACAATGAGCAGTTCTTC	CASSQDPPTSATSYNEQFF
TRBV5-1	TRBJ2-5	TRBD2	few	TGCGTCAGCAGCTTCGGCCTAGCGGGATTATACCAAGAGACCCAGTACTTC	CVSSFGLAGLYQETQYF
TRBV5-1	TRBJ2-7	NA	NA	TGCGCCAGCAGCTTGAGGTACGGGTACGAGCAGTACTTC	CASSLRYGYEQYF
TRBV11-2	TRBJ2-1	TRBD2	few	TGTGCCAGCAGCCCCGCCTATAGCGGGAGTGAGCAGTTCTTC	CASSPAYSGSEQFF
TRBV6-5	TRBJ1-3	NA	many	TGTGCCAGCAGTTACTCGACCGCGGGCCCCTCCGCCGGCACCATATATTTT	CASSYSTAGPSAGTIYF
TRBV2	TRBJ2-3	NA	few	TGTGCCAGCAGTCGAGGTACGCAGTATTTT	CASSRGTQYF
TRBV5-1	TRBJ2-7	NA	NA	TGCGCCAGCAGCTTCGGCAACAGGGAATCCGAGCAGTACTTC	CASSFGNRESEQYF
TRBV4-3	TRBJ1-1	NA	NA	TGCGCCAGCAGCCAAGACACCGGTGGATCTGAAGCTTTCTTT	CASSQDTGGSEAFF
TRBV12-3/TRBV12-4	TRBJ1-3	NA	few	TGTGCCAGCAGTTTCGACTTAGACGCTGGAAACACCATATATTTT	CASSFDLDAGNTIYF
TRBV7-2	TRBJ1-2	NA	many	TGTGCCAGCAGCTTAGGTCCCCAAGAAGCGTACTATGGCTACACCTTC	CASSLGPQEAYYGYTF
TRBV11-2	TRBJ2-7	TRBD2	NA	TGTGCCAGCAGCTTACGTTTGGGACTACACTTC	CASSLRLGLHF
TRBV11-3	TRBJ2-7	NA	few	TGTGCCAGCAGCAAGGGGGGAACCTACGAGCAGTACTTC	CASSKGGTYEQYF
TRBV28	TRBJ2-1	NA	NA	TGTGCCAGCAGTGCAACCTTGAGCTCCTACAATGAGCAGTTCTTC	CASSATLSSYNEQFF